What follows is one T cell receptor (beta chain) and its context. V was pared by 4 bases and J by 0 bases, with 14 bases between. The CDR3 runs to 15 residues. From germline, CDR1 is SGHNT and CDR2 YYREEE (reference sequence). Under the authors' procedure: The authors estimated nucleated cell counts from reference gene primer amplification. Some clones are missing from TCRdb's copy, which holds only in-frame ones; the method was immunoSEQ multiplex PCR. V, J and clone size were drawn from that table, and D and trimming were deduced from the DNA. Of 85,000 to 120,000 clones in the sample, 87% were seen once. These data come from a study of blood T cell repertoires in COVID-19. Study details: The origin of the acute and convalescent COVID-19 samples was the United States, Italy and Spain. In each case, the material was cDNA or gDNA derived from T cells, B-cell-depleted T cells, or PBMCs.

Material: peripheral blood. The chain joins TRBV5-4 to TRBJ2-7, with a tentative D call TRBD2 (5 bases). This TCR came from a man aged 45-65 years with active COVID-19. Here the CDR3 reads CASSPSQTSSYEQYF. The CDR3 DNA is TGTGCCAGCAGCCCGAGCCAAACTAGCTCCTACGAGCAGTACTTC.